This is a list of T cell receptor beta chains from one sample in a study of blood T cell repertoires in COVID-19. Data came from immunoSEQ multiplex PCR; TCRdb stores just in-frame clones and leaves some out. The sample gives hundreds of thousands of clones, about 88% of which show up once; roughly 1.4% is in the top ten. Source material: PBMCs or T cells enriched from blood (not recorded which). The receptors originated from a woman between 18 and 29 years old who had been exposed to COVID-19. The CDR3 runs from the conserved cysteine through the conserved F or W. Each record gives: J gene, V gene, clone size, D gene, CDR3 protein, CDR3 DNA. A D gene is named only where the DNA matches it firmly. Only part of the rows carry a size: once, few, many, or a class if the clone is expanded.

>TRBJ1-4|TRBV30|-|-
CAWSQGWSANEKLFF
TGTGCCTGGAGTCAGGGTTGGTCCGCTAATGAAAAACTGTTTTTT
>TRBJ2-1|TRBV5-5|-|TRBD1
CASSLPGQGYNEQFF
TGTGCCAGCAGCTTACCGGGACAGGGGTACAATGAGCAGTTCTTC
>TRBJ2-3|TRBV5-4|-|TRBD2
CASSLGAGVEGTDTQYF
TGTGCCAGCAGCTTGGGGGCGGGGGTTGAAGGCACAGATACGCAGTATTTT
>TRBJ2-1|TRBV3-1/TRBV3-2|-|TRBD2
CASSQDWRGESNEQFF
TGTGCCAGCAGCCAAGATTGGCGGGGGGAGAGCAATGAGCAGTTCTTC
>TRBJ2-2|TRBV29-1|-|TRBD1
CSASGQGAVNTGELFF
TGCAGCGCTTCCGGGCAGGGGGCGGTAAACACCGGGGAGCTGTTTTTT
>TRBJ2-3|TRBV7-9|-|TRBD1
CASSSWSGGLSTDTQYF
TGTGCCAGCAGCTCCTGGTCAGGGGGCCTTTCCACAGATACGCAGTATTTT
>TRBJ1-1|TRBV7-8|-|TRBD1
CASSLFLGGLRNTEAFF
TGTGCCAGCAGCTTGTTTTTAGGGGGCCTTAGGAACACTGAAGCTTTCTTT
>TRBJ1-6|TRBV5-5|once|-
CASSFYLSSYNSPLHF
TGTGCCAGCAGCTTTTACCTTAGCTCCTATAATTCACCCCTCCACTTT
>TRBJ2-7|TRBV5-6|-|-
CASSEAAYEQYF
TGTGCCAGCAGCGAGGCCGCCTACGAGCAGTACTTC
>TRBJ1-6|TRBV7-9|-|-
CASSLGYQDYNSPLHF
TGTGCCAGCAGCTTAGGATATCAGGATTATAATTCACCCCTCCACTTT
>TRBJ2-7|TRBV5-1|-|-
CASSLAGLYEQYF
TGCGCCAGCAGCTTGGCGGGACTCTACGAGCAGTACTTC
>TRBJ1-6|TRBV6-1|-|-
CASSEARGSPLHF
TGTGCCAGCAGTGAAGCGCGGGGTTCACCCCTCCACTTT
>TRBJ2-7|TRBV9|-|-
CASSPLRGAGEQYF
TGTGCCAGCAGCCCGCTAAGAGGGGCGGGGGAGCAGTACTTC
>TRBJ1-4|TRBV19|-|-
CASRTGFNEKLFF
TGTGCCAGTAGGACAGGATTTAATGAAAAACTGTTTTTT
>TRBJ2-7|TRBV6-5|-|TRBD2
CASSFGGGRLNYEQYF
TGTGCCAGCAGTTTCGGGGGGGGGCGCCTAAACTACGAGCAGTACTTC
>TRBJ2-1|TRBV7-2|-|TRBD2
CASSKRGGSAAEQFF
TGTGCCAGCAGCAAGCGGGGGGGCTCGGCCGCTGAGCAGTTCTTC